The clone carrying this T cell receptor (beta chain) was recorded once. The entry originates in a study of blood T cell repertoires in COVID-19. Overall study context: The cDNA or gDNA used as material had been derived from T cells, B-cell-depleted T cells, or PBMCs.

The authors' processing: Estimation of nucleated cell counts relied on the amplification of reference gene primers. Here immunoSEQ multiplex PCR was the method, and the copy in TCRdb shows in-frame clones only, minus some. Clone size and the V and J calls come from that table; the DNA yielded D and trimming. Found here are about 130,000 clones, around 73% of them singletons; the top ten hold approximately 10%. Germline V gene sequence: CDR1 SGHRS, CDR2 YFSETQ. Unmatched junction bases numbered 6, after V lost 0 bases and J lost 2 bases. The length of the CDR3 is 16 residues. V and J are TRBV5-1 and TRBJ1-1, with 8 bases that match TRBD1. Material for sequencing was peripheral blood. The receptor was derived from a man aged 60 to 75 who had recovered from COVID-19. CDR3 sequence: CASSLDRDRLNTEAFF. In nucleotides, the CDR3 is TGCGCCAGCAGCTTGGACCGGGACAGGCTCAACACTGAAGCTTTCTTT.